This entry lists 26 T cell receptor beta chains sequenced from one sample in a study of T cell repertoires in cytomegalovirus infection. MiXCR was run by TCRdb on the reads, yielding one entry per CDR3 protein. The sample contains almost 500,000 distinct CDR3 sequences, approximately 10% of which appear only once. The sequenced material came from PBMCs. Receptor source: a human donor in good health (CMV status not recorded). Some clones in this sample may be carry-over from other donors' samples.

This clonotype was recorded many times. CDR3 nucleotides: TGTGCCAGCAGCTTAACTAGCGGGCGCGAGCAGTACTTC. Protein product: CASSLTSGREQYF. This chain joins TRBV7-9 and TRBJ2-7; 9 bases map to TRBD2. This CDR3 is built from 13 residues. Germline CDR1 is SEHNR and CDR2 is FQNEAQ (reference sequence). The junction had 2 bases not matched to a gene; V was cut back by 2 bases and J by 6 bases.

This clonotype was seen only once. This clone may be a read error of a much larger clone one base away. V usage is TRBV3-1 and J usage is TRBJ2-7, with 9 bases aligning to TRBD1. The CDR3 consists of 14 residues. Germline V CDR1 and CDR2: LGHDT, YNNKEL (reference sequence). This CDR3 is CVSSPWTGEREQYF. CDR3 bases: TGTGTCAGCAGCCCCTGGACAGGGGAGAGGGAGCAGTACTTC.

This clonotype was seen at least ten times. The CDR3 sequence: CASSPRATYEQYF. The CDR3, as DNA: TGTGCCAGCAGCCCCCGGGCCACCTACGAGCAGTACTTC. This rearrangement joins TRBV7-9 to TRBJ2-7; no definite D call. The CDR3 length is 13 residues. V was trimmed by 5 bases and J by 2 bases, leaving 10 bases between them. The germline CDR1 and CDR2 sequences are SEHNR and FQNEAQ (reference sequence).

The CDR3: CASSPPGQVYEQYF. The CDR3 DNA reads TGTGCCAGCTCACCACCCGGACAAGTCTACGAGCAGTACTTC. The rearrangement uses TRBV18 and TRBJ2-7; D is possibly TRBD1 (5 bases). This CDR3 is built from 14 residues. V was trimmed by 0 bases and J by 3 bases, leaving 9 bases between them. In germline, CDR1 is KGHSH, CDR2 LQKENI.

This clonotype was recorded a few times. The chain is built from TRBV5-5 and TRBJ2-1; 10 nucleotides agree with TRBD2. The J segment lost 10 bases and the V segment lost 6 bases, leaving 16 bases of the junction unmatched. The CDR3 runs to 16 residues. Germline V gene data show CDR1 as SGHKS and CDR2 as YYEKEE (reference sequence). The CDR3 spells CASKMLGSSGGLEQFF. For the CDR3, the DNA is TGTGCCAGCAAAATGCTTGGGTCTAGCGGGGGTCTCGAGCAGTTCTTC.

This clonotype was detected ten times or more. V usage is TRBV19 and J usage is TRBJ2-1; maybe TRBD2 (6 bases). Germline CDR1 and CDR2: LNHDA and SQIVND (reference sequence). This CDR3 spans 14 amino acids. V was pared by 7 bases and J by 2 bases, with 12 bases between. CDR3 sequence: CASKSGLTYNEQFF. CDR3 sequence (DNA): TGTGCCAGTAAAAGTGGACTAACCTACAATGAGCAGTTCTTC.

This clonotype came up many times. J is TRBJ2-3 and V is TRBV20-1; D may be TRBD2 (6 bases). The CDR3 has 14 amino acids. Per germline, CDR1 DFQATT and CDR2 SNEGSKA (reference sequence). Trimming left V 0 bases short and J 2 bases short, with 9 bases between. The CDR3 DNA is TGCAGTGCTAGAGAACTAGCTTCCACAGATACGCAGTATTTT. As protein: CSARELASTDTQYF.

The chain combines TRBV5-1 with TRBJ1-1; D is ambiguous. Trimming pared 0 bases from V and 6 bases from J, leaving 12 bases between. From germline, CDR1 is SGHRS and CDR2 YFSETQ. The CDR3 loop spans 14 amino acids. CDR3 residues: CASSLELGGSEAFF. The CDR3 coding sequence is TGCGCCAGCAGCTTGGAGCTGGGAGGTTCTGAAGCTTTCTTT.

This clonotype was recorded at least ten times. The genes are TRBV12-5 and TRBJ2-7; 8 nucleotides match TRBD2. V trimming: 1 base; J trimming: 1 base; junction bases outside the gene matches: 6. This CDR3 has 16 amino acids. The germline V gene encodes CDR1 LGHNT and CDR2 FRNRAP. CDR3 amino acids: CASGLGLAGKSYEQYF. The CDR3 DNA follows: TGTGCTAGTGGTTTGGGCTTAGCGGGGAAGTCCTACGAGCAGTACTTC.

This clonotype occurred many times. The chain recombines TRBV7-8 with TRBJ1-4, with unresolved D. Trimming took 1 base from V and 7 from J, leaving 16 bases between them. The germline V gene encodes CDR1 SGHVS and CDR2 FQNEAQ. The CDR3 length is 16 residues. The CDR3 region is CASSLEGRVRGEKLFF. The DNA for the CDR3 is TGTGCCAGCAGCTTAGAGGGTAGGGTACGTGGTGAAAAACTGTTTTTT.

This clonotype was observed at least ten times. The chain couples TRBV5-1 to TRBJ1-1; 7 bases are shared with TRBD1. The CDR3 is 14 residues long. After removal of 4 bases from V and 4 bases from J, the junction contained 7 bases not matched to a gene. The germline CDR1 and CDR2 sequences are SGHRS and YFSETQ. The CDR3, as DNA: TGCGCCAGCAGCCCTGCAGGGGGTGGCACTGAAGCTTTCTTT. Translation gives CASSPAGGGTEAFF.

This clonotype was observed at least ten times. The rearrangement joins TRBV6-2 or TRBV6-3 to TRBJ2-2; TRBD2 agrees at 14 bases. J was trimmed by 6 bases and V by 5 bases; bases with no gene match: 11. CDR1 is MNHEY, CDR2 SVGEGT, per germline. This CDR3 has 18 amino acids. The CDR3 bases are TGTGCCAGCAGTGGGACTAGCGGGAGACGTTTTCTCTCCGGGGAGCTGTTTTTT. Protein: CASSGTSGRRFLSGELFF.

This clonotype was detected ten times or more. The gene calls are TRBV7-6 and TRBJ1-3; perhaps TRBD1 as D (5 bases). V was shortened by 4 bases and J by 2 bases, with 9 bases between the two germline ends. The CDR3 is made up of 14 amino acids. CDR1 is SGHVS, CDR2 FNYEAQ, per germline. In nucleotides, the CDR3 is TGTGCCAGCAGCTCCTTGGGGGCTGGAAACACCATATATTTT. Encoded protein: CASSSLGAGNTIYF.

This clonotype was picked up many times. The chain recombines TRBV6-5 with TRBJ2-1; 7 nucleotides line up with TRBD1. Germline lookup yields CDR1 MNHEY and CDR2 SVGAGI. The junction had 5 bases not matched to a gene; V was cut back by 0 bases and J by 0 bases. This CDR3 comprises 17 residues. The CDR3 loop is CASSYSKGALSYNEQFF. Written as DNA, the CDR3 is TGTGCCAGCAGTTACTCGAAGGGGGCCCTCTCCTACAATGAGCAGTTCTTC.

The genes are TRBV6-5 and TRBJ2-7; 10 bases fit TRBD2. The germline gives CDR1 MNHEY, CDR2 SVGAGI. The CDR3 sequence is 16 residues long. With 1 base clipped from V and 2 bases from J, the junction kept 5 bases outside the gene matches. The CDR3 DNA sequence: TGTGCCAGCAGTTACTGGACTAGCGGTCTCCCCTACGAGCAGTACTTC. Protein sequence: CASSYWTSGLPYEQYF.

This clonotype was seen repeatedly, ten times or more. The chain uses TRBV14 and TRBJ2-3; D perhaps matches TRBD1 (5 bases). The CDR3 sequence is 16 residues long. The germline V gene encodes CDR1 SGHDN and CDR2 FVKESK. V lost 4 bases and J lost 2, with 16 bases in between. The CDR3 region is CASSRGPGRPTDTQYF. Written as DNA, the CDR3 is TGTGCCAGCAGCCGTGGACCAGGGCGCCCCACAGATACGCAGTATTTT.

The J gene is TRBJ1-2, the V gene TRBV9, with D unresolved. V was trimmed by 4 bases and J by 4 bases, leaving 14 bases between them. CDR3 length: 14 amino acids. Germline loops: CDR1 SGDLS, CDR2 YYNGEE. In nucleotides, the CDR3 is TGTGCCAGCAGCACTCCTGACGGAGTCTATGGCTACACCTTC. This gives the protein CASSTPDGVYGYTF.

This clonotype has at least ten counts. The chain uses TRBV9 and TRBJ2-5; 9 bases line up with TRBD1. Germline CDR1 is SGDLS and CDR2 is YYNGEE. The CDR3 loop spans 15 amino acids. Unmatched junction bases numbered 3, after V lost 3 bases and J lost 0 bases. CDR3 in amino acids: CASSEGQGYQETQYF. CDR3 nucleotides: TGTGCCAGCAGCGAGGGACAGGGTTACCAAGAGACCCAGTACTTC.

CDR3 in amino acids: CSASREGTFF. The CDR3 bases are TGCAGTGCTTCCAGGGAAGGAACTTTCTTT. The chain uses TRBV20-1 and TRBJ1-1, with a tentative D call TRBD1 (5 bases). The CDR3 loop spans 10 amino acids. Germline lookup yields CDR1 DFQATT and CDR2 SNEGSKA (reference sequence). Trimming stripped 5 bases from V and 12 bases from J, with 13 bases between.

The chain joins TRBV5-4 to TRBJ2-7, with D possibly being TRBD2 (6 bases). V was cut by 0 bases and J by 4 bases, with 8 bases left in between. Germline values: CDR1 SGHNT, CDR2 YYREEE (reference sequence). The CDR3 contains 13 residues. CDR3 sequence reads: CASSLVGRYEQYF. The CDR3 DNA reads as TGTGCCAGCAGCTTGGTGGGGAGGTACGAGCAGTACTTC.

This clonotype was counted between two and nine times. The chain uses TRBV7-9 and TRBJ2-7; no clear D gene. V was trimmed by 3 bases and J by 7 bases, leaving 10 bases between them. From germline, CDR1 is SEHNR and CDR2 FQNEAQ (reference sequence). There are 12 residues in the CDR3. The CDR3 DNA follows: TGTGCCAGCAGCTTCACTCCCTGGGAGCAGTACTTC. Its translation is CASSFTPWEQYF.

This clonotype was detected ten times or more. The genes are TRBV6-2 or TRBV6-3 and TRBJ1-5; D uncertain. The CDR3 has 14 residues. CDR1 is MNHEY, CDR2 SVGEGT, per germline. V gave up 0 bases and J gave up 8 bases, with 11 bases separating them. The CDR3 sequence is CASSYSISREPQHF. The CDR3 DNA sequence: TGTGCCAGCAGTTACTCGATCAGCCGGGAGCCCCAGCATTTT.

This clonotype was detected ten times or more. This chain uses TRBV19 with TRBJ1-1, with D maybe TRBD1 (6 bases). Germline V gene lookup returns CDR1 LNHDA and CDR2 SQIVND (reference sequence). V was pared by 4 bases and J by 4 bases, with 13 bases between. The CDR3 is 14 residues long. This CDR3 is CASSRAGVGTEAFF. CDR3 DNA: TGTGCCAGTAGTAGGGCAGGGGTTGGCACTGAAGCTTTCTTT.

This clonotype showed up many times. The rearrangement links TRBV7-3 to TRBJ2-1; D gene ambiguous. Germline lookup yields CDR1 SGHTA and CDR2 FQGTGA. This CDR3 has 16 residues. V was shortened by 1 base and J by 0 bases, with 10 bases between the two germline ends. Here the CDR3 reads CASSLNRYSSYNEQFF. The CDR3 region has the DNA TGTGCCAGCAGCTTAAACCGGTATAGCTCCTACAATGAGCAGTTCTTC. The whole variable domain, remainder taken from reference TRBV7-3 and TRBJ2-1, is GAGVSQTPSNKVTEKGKYVELRCDPISGHTALYWYRQSLGQGPEFLIYFQGTGAADDSGLPNDRFFAVRPEGSVSTLKIQRTERGDSAVYLCASSLNRYSSYNEQFFGPGTRLTVL.

This clonotype has a single count. A much more abundant neighbour one base away suggests this may be a read error. The CDR3 is CSASETTNEKPFF. The CDR3, as DNA: TGCAGTGCGTCGGAGACAACTAATGAAAAACCGTTTTTT. This chain connects TRBV20-1 to TRBJ1-4; D is ambiguous. This CDR3 has 13 amino acids. The germline V gene has CDR1 DFQATT and CDR2 SNEGSKA (reference sequence).

This sequence joins TRBV28 and TRBJ1-1; no clear D. The CDR3 is 13 amino acids. Trimming shortened V by 7 bases and J by 0 bases, and 9 bases separated the two germline ends. CDR1 and CDR2 (germline): MDHEN, SYDVKM. Written as DNA, the CDR3 is TGTGCCAGCAACCAGGTGTTGAACACTGAAGCTTTCTTT. It specifies CASNQVLNTEAFF.